A single sample gave rise to the 27 T cell receptor beta chains below, sequenced in a study of blood T cells in healthy people across ages. With a J-beta primer mix and a sample-barcoded 5' primer, a second PCR ran roughly 6 to 11 cycles. TCRdb re-called the 5' RACE reads with MiXCR, one entry per CDR3 protein. The sample has over a million distinct CDR3 sequences; roughly 59% are singletons. Sequenced: blood. The receptor source for this set is a man aged 18 to 30 in good health.

The rearrangement uses TRBV7-9 and TRBJ2-5, with 10 bases lining up with TRBD1. After removal of 5 bases from V and 0 bases from J, the junction contained 3 bases not matched to a gene. The V gene's germline CDR1 is SEHNR and CDR2 FQNEAQ (reference sequence). The length of the CDR3 is 15 residues. The CDR3 DNA sequence: TGTGCCAGCAGCCCGGACAGGGGGTACCAAGAGACCCAGTACTTC. Translation: CASSPDRGYQETQYF. The full variable domain, its missing parts supplied by reference TRBV7-9 and TRBJ2-5, is DTGVSQNPRHKITKRGQNVTFRCDPISEHNRLYWYRQTLGQGPEFLTYFQNEAQLEKSRLLSDRFSAERPKGSFSTLEIQRTEQGDSAMYLCASSPDRGYQETQYFGPGTRLLVL.

V usage is TRBV5-5 and J usage is TRBJ1-2, with D unresolved. V lost 1 base and J 6 bases, leaving 7 bases between the germline ends. Germline values: CDR1 SGHKS, CDR2 YYEKEE (reference sequence). The CDR3 is 12 amino acids. The CDR3 sequence: CASSLWGNGYTF. CDR3 DNA: TGTGCCAGCAGCTTGTGGGGAAATGGCTACACCTTC.

The chain joins TRBV7-9 to TRBJ2-6, with TRBD1 matching over 7 bases. The CDR3 spans 17 residues. Germline CDR1 and CDR2: SEHNR and FQNEAQ (reference sequence). V lost 7 bases and J lost 1; bases outside the gene matches: 10. The CDR3 nucleotides read TGTGCCAGCATTCAACAGGGGATAATTTCTGGGGCCAACGTCCTGACTTTC. Translating gives CASIQQGIISGANVLTF.

This clonotype appeared a single time. This chain connects TRBV6-4 to TRBJ2-1; D tentatively fits TRBD1 or TRBD2 (5 bases each). V dropped 0 bases and J dropped 6 bases, with 24 bases sitting between them. The length of the CDR3 is 19 residues. CDR1 and CDR2 (germline): MRHNA, SNTAGT. The CDR3 DNA reads as TGTGCCAGCAGTGACTCGAGCCCGGGTTCACATGGGGCGGGCAATGAGCAGTTCTTC. This sequence encodes CASSDSSPGSHGAGNEQFF.

The genes are TRBV7-9 and TRBJ2-1; 7 positions agree with TRBD1. Germline V gene lookup returns CDR1 SEHNR and CDR2 FQNEAQ (reference sequence). After removal of 7 bases from V and 1 base from J, the junction contained 10 bases not matched to a gene. The CDR3 covers 16 residues. The CDR3 DNA follows: TGTGCCAGCAACCCCCGACAGGGTGGATCCTACAATGAGCAGTTCTTC. It translates to CASNPRQGGSYNEQFF.

The rearrangement uses TRBV7-2 and TRBJ2-7; the D gene could be TRBD1 or TRBD2 (6 bases each). Germline CDR1 and CDR2: SGHTA and FQGNSA. The CDR3 length is 15 residues. Between the trimmed V and J ends, which lost 2 bases and 4 bases, there was a span of 15 bases. In DNA form, the CDR3 reads TGTGCCAGCAGCTTATGGGGGCCTAGCGTTTACGAGCAGTACTTC. It yields the protein CASSLWGPSVYEQYF.

The chain carries TRBV13 and TRBJ1-2; D may be TRBD1 (6 bases). V lost 0 bases and J lost 4, with 15 bases in between. From germline, CDR1 is PRHDT and CDR2 FYEKMQ (reference sequence). This CDR3 is 16 amino acids long. CDR3 in DNA: TGTGCCAGCAGCTTAGGATTCGGGGGGCTTGTCTATGGCTACACCTTC. Its protein product is CASSLGFGGLVYGYTF.

This chain joins TRBV24-1 and TRBJ2-1; D possibly corresponds to TRBD2 (5 bases). The CDR3 covers 13 residues. In germline, CDR1 is KGHDR, CDR2 SFDVKD. With 7 bases removed from V and 7 bases from J, the gap between germline ends came to 13 bases. The CDR3 DNA is TGTGCCACCAGCGGGATCCCCGGGAATGAGCAGTTCTTC. Protein product: CATSGIPGNEQFF.

This clonotype was detected only a few times. The chain couples TRBV18 to TRBJ1-1; D unresolved. CDR1 is KGHSH, CDR2 LQKENI, per germline. With 1 base removed from V and 7 bases from J, the gap between germline ends came to 10 bases. The CDR3 is made up of 13 amino acids. CDR3 nucleotides: TGTGCCAGCTCACCACTGTTGGGAAATGAAGCTTTCTTT. This encodes CASSPLLGNEAFF.

The gene calls are TRBV27 and TRBJ1-6; D is undetermined. Per germline, CDR1 MNHEY and CDR2 SMNVEV (reference sequence). The length of the CDR3 is 12 residues. Trimming pared 4 bases from V and 11 bases from J, leaving 9 bases between. The CDR3 sequence: CASSSHQAPLHF. Here the CDR3 DNA reads TGTGCCAGCAGTTCCCATCAGGCACCCCTCCACTTT.

The CDR3 DNA follows: TGTGCCAGCAGCCAATCTTCTTCACCCCTCCACTTT. It translates to CASSQSSSPLHF. The rearrangement links TRBV13 to TRBJ1-6, with D hard to call. V lost 5 bases, J lost 9 bases, and 8 bases lay in between. This CDR3 contains 12 residues. CDR1 PRHDT and CDR2 FYEKMQ come from the germline V gene (reference sequence).

In this sample, this clonotype turned up a few times. The chain carries TRBV10-3 and TRBJ2-7, with 10 bases matching TRBD1. V lost 8 bases to trimming and J lost 0 bases; unmatched junction nucleotides: 4. This CDR3 contains 14 residues. Germline V lookup: CDR1 ENHRY, CDR2 SYGVKD. The CDR3 spells CAILRDRGSYEQYF. CDR3 DNA: TGTGCCATCCTCCGGGACAGGGGCTCCTACGAGCAGTACTTC.

The genes are TRBV29-1 and TRBJ2-1; 8 bases fit TRBD1. The CDR3 is 18 amino acids. J lost 4 bases, V lost 7 bases, and 21 bases had no gene match. Germline V CDR1 and CDR2: SQVTM, ANQGSEA. The CDR3 bases are TGCAGCGGCGGCTCGTTGGGGGAAAGGACAGGGCATTACAATGAGCAGTTCTTC. It codes for CSGGSLGERTGHYNEQFF.

This clonotype appeared a few times. This chain joins TRBV20-1 and TRBJ2-3; D possibly uses TRBD1 or TRBD2 (5 bases each). This CDR3 has 14 residues. Germline V gene lookup returns CDR1 DFQATT and CDR2 SNEGSKA (reference sequence). V lost 7 bases and J lost 0, with 14 bases in between. CDR3 protein: CSGDGISSTDTQYF. The CDR3, as DNA: TGCAGTGGGGACGGAATCAGTAGCACAGATACGCAGTATTTT.

The chain couples TRBV11-1 to TRBJ2-7; TRBD1 matches at 7 bases. Germline V CDR1 and CDR2: SGHAT, FQDESV (reference sequence). The CDR3 totals 12 residues. The J segment lost 2 bases and the V segment lost 8 bases, leaving 3 bases of the junction unmatched. The DNA for the CDR3 is TGTGCCAGCGCCAGGGGGACCTACGAGCAGTACTTC. Its protein is CASARGTYEQYF.

The chain has TRBV7-9 and TRBJ2-7; D is possibly TRBD2 (5 bases). This CDR3 comprises 13 residues. Germline values: CDR1 SEHNR, CDR2 FQNEAQ (reference sequence). The V end lost 2 bases, the J end lost 5 bases, and 10 bases lay between the germline ends. CDR3 residues: CASSLISGNEQYF. The CDR3 coding sequence is TGTGCCAGCAGCTTAATCTCGGGGAACGAGCAGTACTTC. The variable domain in full, completed from reference TRBV7-9 and TRBJ2-7, reads DTGVSQNPRHKITKRGQNVTFRCDPISEHNRLYWYRQTLGQGPEFLTYFQNEAQLEKSRLLSDRFSAERPKGSFSTLEIQRTEQGDSAMYLCASSLISGNEQYFGPGTRLTVT.

The chain has TRBV24-1 and TRBJ2-7; D is perhaps TRBD1 (6 bases). Germline-derived CDR1 and CDR2 are KGHDR and SFDVKD. CDR3 length equals 13 residues. V was shortened by 9 bases and J by 0 bases, with 11 bases between the two germline ends. The CDR3 coding sequence is TGTGCCACCTCAACAGGGAACTCCTACGAGCAGTACTTC. Amino acids: CATSTGNSYEQYF.

The chain recombines TRBV7-9 with TRBJ1-2; a possible D gene is TRBD1 (5 bases). CDR3 length: 16 residues. Germline CDR1 SEHNR, CDR2 FQNEAQ (reference sequence). V dropped 5 bases and J dropped 0 bases, with 16 bases sitting between them. The CDR3, as DNA: TGTGCCAGCAGCCAAGGGGACGCTCCAGCTAACTATGGCTACACCTTC. Protein sequence: CASSQGDAPANYGYTF.

A word on this clonotype: One end of the junction fails to match germline, which may point to a read error. The chain employs TRBV24-1 and TRBJ1-5, with a tentative D call TRBD1 (6 bases). CDR1 and CDR2 (germline): KGHDR, SFDVKD. CDR3 length: 14 residues. The CDR3 nucleotides read TGTGCCACCAGTCAAACAGGGAGGAATCAACCCCAGCATTTT. Its protein is CATSQTGRNQPQHF.

The DNA of the CDR3 is TGCGCCAGCAGGGGGATGAGCAATGAGCAGTTCTTC. Its translation: CASRGMSNEQFF. The V and J genes are TRBV10-2 and TRBJ2-1, with no clear D. The CDR3 runs to 12 residues. Trimming left V 6 bases short and J 6 bases short, with 9 bases between. Germline values: CDR1 WSHSY, CDR2 SAAADI.

The chain links TRBV6-2 or TRBV6-3 to TRBJ1-5; 7 bases map to TRBD1. The germline V gene has CDR1 MNHEY and CDR2 SVGEGT. The CDR3 is 14 residues long. V trimming: 7 bases; J trimming: 9 bases; junction bases outside the gene matches: 12. The CDR3 sequence: CASITPTGPGPQHF. The DNA of the CDR3 is TGTGCCAGCATTACGCCGACAGGGCCAGGGCCCCAGCATTTT.

The rearrangement joins TRBV20-1 to TRBJ1-5; no clear D gene. The CDR3 is made up of 15 amino acids. In germline, CDR1 is DFQATT, CDR2 SNEGSKA (reference sequence). Between the trimmed V and J ends, which lost 6 bases and 0 bases, there was a span of 15 bases. CDR3 nucleotide sequence: TGCAGTGCCTTTCGGAGCTATGATAGCAATCAGCCCCAGCATTTT. It yields the protein CSAFRSYDSNQPQHF.

The chain is built from TRBV6-5 and TRBJ2-5; D tentatively reads TRBD1 or TRBD2 (5 bases each). The germline V gene has CDR1 MNHEY and CDR2 SVGAGI. The length of the CDR3 is 21 residues. Trimming removed 0 bases at V and 11 bases at J, with 37 bases between. The CDR3 coding sequence is TGTGCCAGCAGTTACTCGATGCCCGACAGTTTCGGGGTAGGCGATTGGAATGAGCAGTACTTC. Residues: CASSYSMPDSFGVGDWNEQYF.

This clonotype was detected a few times. The chain joins TRBV7-8 to TRBJ2-5, with TRBD1 matching over 9 bases. V was clipped by 3 bases and J by 3 bases; unmatched bases: 5. Germline CDR1 and CDR2: SGHVS and FQNEAQ. The CDR3 has 15 amino acids. CDR3 nucleotides: TGTGCCAGCAGCTTGGGGACAGGGACCAAAGAGACCCAGTACTTC. This encodes CASSLGTGTKETQYF. Supplemented by reference TRBV7-8 and TRBJ2-5, the full variable domain reads GAGVSQSPRYKVAKRGQDVALRCDPISGHVSLFWYQQALGQGPEFLTYFQNEAQLDKSGLPSDRFFAERPEGSVSTLKIQRTQQEDSAVYLCASSLGTGTKETQYFGPGTRLLVL.

A few counts support this clonotype. This sequence joins TRBV12-3 or TRBV12-4 and TRBJ1-4, with D possibly being TRBD1 (5 bases). V shed 8 bases and J shed 11 bases, with 18 bases lying between them. The CDR3 is 13 amino acids. This CDR3 reads CASGDGIGGKLFF. DNA for the CDR3: TGTGCCAGCGGAGACGGCATTGGGGGTAAACTGTTTTTT.

V gene TRBV19 combines with J gene TRBJ2-3; the D is unclear. Germline V gene lookup returns CDR1 LNHDA and CDR2 SQIVND (reference sequence). V lost 4 bases, J lost 3 bases, and 14 bases lay in between. The CDR3 has 15 residues. The CDR3 spells CASSTTSPTTDTQYF. CDR3 sequence (DNA): TGTGCCAGTAGTACCACAAGTCCCACTACAGATACGCAGTATTTT.

The chain couples TRBV12-3 or TRBV12-4 to TRBJ1-4; 12 bases are shared with TRBD1. J gave up 7 bases and V 3 bases, and 18 bases lay outside the gene matches. The CDR3 sequence is 20 residues long. The CDR3: CASSFIPGTGGSPEGEKLFF. The CDR3 DNA sequence: TGTGCCAGCAGTTTCATACCCGGGACAGGGGGCAGCCCGGAGGGTGAAAAACTGTTTTTT.